This entry features one T cell receptor beta chain sequence. Germline V gene lookup returns CDR1 LNHDA and CDR2 SQIVND (reference sequence). Trimming removed 6 bases at V and 3 bases at J, with 11 bases between. The CDR3 sequence is 13 residues long. The data derive from a study of blood T cell repertoires in COVID-19. Study as a whole: The United States, Italy and Spain supplied acute and convalescent COVID-19 samples. T cells, B-cell-depleted T cells, or PBMCs supplied cDNA or gDNA.

Per the original methods: Amplification from reference gene primers served as the basis for estimated nucleated cell counts. Measured with immunoSEQ multiplex PCR; TCRdb has only the in-frame clones, and not every one. V and J calls plus clone size are reproduced from that table; the DNA served to infer D and trimming. Counted here are over 100,000 clones, about 80% occurring once; the ten biggest clones make up under 5%. The sequenced material came from peripheral blood. The V and J genes are TRBV19 and TRBJ1-2; tentative D call: TRBD1 (6 bases). The sequence was collected from a woman aged 80 or over with acute or convalescent COVID-19. The CDR3 nucleotides read TGTGCCAGTAGCCAGGGGCTGTACTATGGCTACACCTTC. Its protein is CASSQGLYYGYTF.